Reported below is one T cell receptor beta chain. This sample also contains other DNA sequences that code for the same CDR3. The data derive from a study of blood T cell repertoires in COVID-19. Original analysis: Amplification from reference gene primers served as the basis for estimated nucleated cell counts. Sequencing used immunoSEQ multiplex PCR; TCRdb keeps in-frame clones, though not all of them. The D gene and trimming were derived from the DNA, and the V and J assignments and clone size from that table. The sample lists some 320,000 clones, 85% to 90% occurring once. Germline CDR1 reads SGHVS; CDR2 reads FNYEAQ. V lost 1 base to trimming and J lost 4 bases, with 8 bases between them. The CDR3 runs 14 residues.

The sequencing input was peripheral blood. The TCR comes from a woman aged 25 to 39 with COVID-19, enrolled during active disease. V and J are TRBV7-6 and TRBJ1-3, with D unclear. The CDR3 here is CASSLGGYGNTIYF. CDR3 nucleotides: TGTGCCAGCAGCTTAGGAGGGTACGGAAACACCATATATTTT.